The rows below give T cell receptor beta chains drawn from one sample of a study of identical twins' blood T cells. Each CDR3 protein gets one entry after TCRdb re-called the 5' RACE reads with MiXCR. Of hundreds of thousands of distinct CDR3 sequences listed, over 25% are singletons. The sample consisted of PBMCs. The receptors come from a woman aged 18-49 years in good health. Both conserved end residues are part of each CDR3. The order of the fields is J gene, clone size, V gene, D gene, CDR3 protein, CDR3 DNA. The D gene is left open where the match is weak. Clone size appears in some rows only: once, few, many, or a class for an expanded clone.

>TRBJ2-2|few|TRBV5-1|.
CASSFADTGELFF
TGCGCCAGCAGCTTCGCTGACACCGGGGAGCTGTTTTTT
>TRBJ1-5|.|TRBV20-1|.
CSASNRGSSNQPQHF
TGCAGTGCTAGTAATCGGGGATCTTCTAATCAGCCCCAGCATTTT
>TRBJ2-1|.|TRBV20-1|.
CSARGPSSYNEQFF
TGCAGTGCTAGGGGACCGAGCTCCTACAATGAGCAGTTCTTC
>TRBJ2-5|few|TRBV5-5|.
CASSRAVRQETQYF
TGTGCCAGCAGCCGTGCGGTAAGACAAGAGACCCAGTACTTC
>TRBJ1-4|.|TRBV2|.
CASSLGQYHTEKLFF
TGTGCCAGCAGCTTAGGACAGTACCATACTGAAAAACTGTTTTTT
>TRBJ1-1|few|TRBV20-1|.
CSAREVGMNTEAFF
TGCAGTGCTAGAGAAGTGGGTATGAACACTGAAGCTTTCTTT
>TRBJ1-5|many|TRBV14|.
CASSPLKGVHSNQPQHF
TGTGCCAGCAGCCCACTAAAAGGCGTCCATAGCAATCAGCCCCAGCATTTT
>TRBJ1-1|.|TRBV19|TRBD1
CASSIGDRVNTEAFF
TGTGCCAGTAGTATAGGGGACAGGGTGAACACTGAAGCTTTCTTT
>TRBJ2-7|.|TRBV20-1|.
CSARNARDIVSYEQYF
TGCAGTGCTAGAAACGCCCGGGACATCGTCTCCTACGAGCAGTACTTC
>TRBJ2-1|few|TRBV27|.
CASRSWSGNNEQFF
TGTGCCAGCCGATCTTGGAGTGGCAACAATGAGCAGTTCTTC
>TRBJ1-2|.|TRBV27|.
CASSFSVSGGVYGYTF
TGTGCCAGCAGTTTCTCGGTTTCGGGGGGCGTCTATGGCTACACCTTC
>TRBJ1-2|.|TRBV9|.
CASSVARQGMNGYTF
TGTGCCAGCAGCGTAGCTCGCCAGGGAATGAACGGCTACACCTTC
>TRBJ2-3|few|TRBV4-1|TRBD2
CASRTTSGRIDTQYF
TGCGCCAGCAGGACCACTAGCGGGAGGATAGATACGCAGTATTTT
>TRBJ1-1|.|TRBV20-1|.
CSARPLGTEAFF
TGCAGTGCTAGACCACTGGGGACTGAAGCTTTCTTT
>TRBJ1-5|many|TRBV6-5|.
CASSYGGGTQPQHF
TGTGCCAGCAGTTACGGTGGTGGAACTCAGCCCCAGCATTTT
>TRBJ1-4|.|TRBV20-1|TRBD1
CSARVAGGGGEELFF
TGCAGTGCTAGAGTTGCAGGGGGCGGAGGTGAAGAACTGTTTTTT
>TRBJ1-2|.|TRBV29-1|.
CSSGVLDYGYTF
TGCAGCAGCGGGGTTCTGGACTATGGCTACACCTTC
>TRBJ1-2|many|TRBV9|TRBD1
CASTPRVGQTNYGYTF
TGTGCCAGCACCCCGAGGGTGGGACAGACCAACTATGGCTACACCTTC
>TRBJ1-1|few|TRBV19|.
CASSINQVAVGTEAFF
TGTGCCAGTAGTATCAATCAGGTGGCTGTGGGCACTGAAGCTTTCTTT
>TRBJ1-1|few|TRBV12-3/TRBV12-4|.
CASRFFGEAFF
TGTGCCAGCAGATTTTTTGGTGAAGCTTTCTTT
>TRBJ1-4|.|TRBV7-9|.
CASSSPHGSTNEKLFF
TGTGCCAGCAGCTCACCCCACGGTTCAACTAATGAAAAACTGTTTTTT
>TRBJ2-5|.|TRBV6-4|.
CASSVCHGTQYF
TGTGCCAGCAGTGTTTGTCACGGGACCCAGTACTTC
>TRBJ1-1|many|TRBV5-1|.
CASSFAGNTEAFF
TGTGCCAGCAGTTTCGCGGGGAATACTGAAGCTTTCTTT
>TRBJ1-1|few|TRBV6-5|TRBD1
CASRTTGGASAFF
TGTGCCAGCAGGACCACAGGGGGCGCGTCCGCTTTCTTT
>TRBJ1-4|.|TRBV7-2|TRBD1
CASSASGGRNEKLFF
TGTGCCAGCAGCGCGTCAGGGGGACGTAATGAAAAACTGTTTTTT
>TRBJ2-1|.|TRBV9|.
CASSVVSEPYNEQFF
TGTGCCAGCAGCGTAGTGTCTGAGCCATACAATGAGCAGTTCTTC
>TRBJ1-3|many|TRBV20-1|.
CSASQGGGNTIYF
TGCAGTGCTAGCCAGGGAGGAGGAAACACCATATATTTT
>TRBJ2-7|few|TRBV11-2|.
CASSLPYEQYF
TGTGCCAGCAGCTTACCCTACGAGCAGTACTTC
>TRBJ2-2|few|TRBV5-1|TRBD1
CASSLKGQGSGELFF
TGCGCCAGCAGCTTGAAGGGACAGGGATCCGGGGAGCTGTTTTTT
>TRBJ2-5|.|TRBV12-5|.
CASATKLMETQYF
TGTGCTAGTGCGACGAAGCTCATGGAGACCCAGTACTTC
>TRBJ2-2|.|TRBV5-1|TRBD1
CASTTGVSGTGELFF
TGCGCCAGCACCACAGGGGTTTCTGGCACCGGGGAGCTGTTTTTT
>TRBJ1-6|many|TRBV20-1|.
CSARESGRDYNSPLHF
TGCAGTGCTAGAGAGAGTGGGAGAGACTATAATTCACCCCTCCACTTT
>TRBJ1-2|few|TRBV5-1|.
CASSLIPGTYDGYTF
TGCGCCAGCAGCTTGATCCCAGGGACGTATGATGGCTACACCTTC
>TRBJ2-2|few|TRBV5-4|TRBD2
CASSIDTSGGTTGELFF
TGTGCCAGCAGCATAGATACTAGCGGGGGGACAACCGGGGAGCTGTTTTTT
>TRBJ2-1|.|TRBV5-1|.
CASSLAVYNEQFF
TGCGCCAGCAGCTTGGCCGTTTACAATGAGCAGTTCTTC
>TRBJ1-1|.|TRBV7-9|.
CASSPPSHTEAFF
TGTGCCAGCAGCCCGCCCAGCCACACTGAAGCTTTCTTT
>TRBJ1-6|few|TRBV20-1|.
CSASPMDDSPLHF
TGCAGTGCTAGTCCTATGGACGATTCACCCCTCCACTTT
>TRBJ2-1|.|TRBV27|.
CASSSGLYNNEQFF
TGTGCCAGCAGTTCGGGACTCTACAACAATGAGCAGTTCTTC
>TRBJ2-2|.|TRBV6-5|.
CASSSDRVSTGGLFF
TGTGCCAGCAGTTCCGACAGGGTTTCAACCGGGGGGCTGTTTTTT
>TRBJ2-2|few|TRBV11-1|.
CASGLAPNTGELFF
TGTGCCAGTGGACTGGCTCCGAACACCGGGGAGCTGTTTTTT
>TRBJ1-2|many|TRBV2|TRBD1
CASSEGGTANYGYTF
TGTGCCAGCAGTGAAGGCGGGACAGCTAACTATGGCTACACCTTC
>TRBJ1-1|.|TRBV12-3/TRBV12-4|TRBD1
CASSRQGLDTEAFF
TGTGCCAGCAGTCGACAGGGGTTGGACACTGAAGCTTTCTTT
>TRBJ2-3|.|TRBV28|TRBD2
CASSFIAGRADTQYF
TGTGCCAGCAGTTTTATAGCGGGGCGAGCAGATACGCAGTATTTT
>TRBJ2-1|few|TRBV20-1|TRBD2
CSASLTSGVAGEQFF
TGCAGTGCCAGCCTGACTAGCGGGGTTGCTGGTGAGCAGTTCTTC
>TRBJ1-1|.|TRBV6-6|.
CASSYSNRGAGTEAFF
TGTGCCAGCAGTTACTCGAATCGGGGGGCAGGCACTGAAGCTTTCTTT
>TRBJ1-3|.|TRBV11-2|TRBD1
CASSQRQGYGNTIYF
TGTGCCAGCAGCCAACGACAGGGCTATGGAAACACCATATATTTT
>TRBJ1-1|few|TRBV6-5|.
CASSPTDPPAAFF
TGTGCCAGCAGCCCCACCGACCCCCCGGCAGCTTTCTTT